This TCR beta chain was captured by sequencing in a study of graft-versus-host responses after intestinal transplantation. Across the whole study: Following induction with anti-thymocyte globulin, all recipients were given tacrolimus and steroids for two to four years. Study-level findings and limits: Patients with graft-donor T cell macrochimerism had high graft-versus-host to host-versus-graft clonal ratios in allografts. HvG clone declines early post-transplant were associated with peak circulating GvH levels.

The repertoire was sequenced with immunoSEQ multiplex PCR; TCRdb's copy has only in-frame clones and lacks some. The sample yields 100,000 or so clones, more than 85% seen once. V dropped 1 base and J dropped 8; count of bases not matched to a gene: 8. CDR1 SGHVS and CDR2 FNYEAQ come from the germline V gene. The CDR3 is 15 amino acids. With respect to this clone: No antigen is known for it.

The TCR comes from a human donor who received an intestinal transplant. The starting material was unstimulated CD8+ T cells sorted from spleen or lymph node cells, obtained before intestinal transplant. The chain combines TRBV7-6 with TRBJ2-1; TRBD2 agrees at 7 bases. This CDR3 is CASSLGAGVGDEQFF. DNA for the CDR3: TGTGCCAGCAGCTTAGGGGCGGGGGTTGGGGATGAGCAGTTCTTC.